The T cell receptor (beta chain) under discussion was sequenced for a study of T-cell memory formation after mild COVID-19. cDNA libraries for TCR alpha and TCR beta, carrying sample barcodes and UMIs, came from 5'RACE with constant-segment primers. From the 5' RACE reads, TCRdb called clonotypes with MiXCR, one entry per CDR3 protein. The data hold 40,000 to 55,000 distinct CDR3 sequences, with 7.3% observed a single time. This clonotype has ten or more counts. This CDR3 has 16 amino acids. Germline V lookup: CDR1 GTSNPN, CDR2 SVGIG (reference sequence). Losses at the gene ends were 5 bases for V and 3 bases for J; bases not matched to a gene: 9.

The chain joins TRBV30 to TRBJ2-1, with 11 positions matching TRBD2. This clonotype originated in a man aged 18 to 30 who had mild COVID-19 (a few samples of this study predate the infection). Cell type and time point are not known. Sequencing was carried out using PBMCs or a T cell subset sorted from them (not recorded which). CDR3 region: CAWGDRGTSGYNEQFF. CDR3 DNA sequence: TGTGCCTGGGGGGACAGAGGGACTAGCGGCTACAATGAGCAGTTCTTC.